This TCR beta chain is from a study of CD8 T cells in Susac syndrome. Whole-study results and caveats: The study's TCR sequencing and HLA analysis covered a relatively small number of individuals, and the study acknowledged this.

CD8+ and CD4+ T cells from blood underwent TCR beta sequencing. Controls were drawn from healthy donors and were matched for age and sex. Details on this clonotype: Its antigen is as yet unknown.

RNA was extracted with the RNeasy kit, and a quantity of roughly 0.45 to 1 ug was reverse transcribed using random hexamers. By means of immunoSEQ multiplex PCR, TCR beta CDR3 spanning 54 Vbeta and 13 Jbeta underwent amplification. Via MiXCR, TCRdb re-called the immunoSEQ multiplex PCR reads, giving one row per CDR3 protein. The sample yields approximately 110,000 distinct CDR3 sequences, approximately 96% seen once. This receptor was identified in a human donor in good health. The sequenced sample was CD4+ T cells from PBMCs.

The DNA for the CDR3 is TGCAGCGTTGGATCCCCGCTGTTGGGGGACGGCATATATTTT. Its protein is CSVGSPLLGDGIYF. The gene calls are TRBV29-1 and TRBJ1-3, with D possibly TRBD1 on 5 matching bases. This CDR3 has 14 amino acids. V was shortened by 4 bases and J by 12 bases, with 22 bases between the two germline ends. From germline, CDR1 is SQVTM and CDR2 ANQGSEA.